These 32 T cell receptor beta chains originate from one sample sequenced in a study of T cells after yellow fever vaccination (dated by TCRdb to about 2019). Sample treatment or condition, as interpreted from the label and publication: live attenuated yellow fever vaccine strain. Libraries were constructed by 5' RACE. These reads were obtained on an Illumina NovaSeq 6000. TCRdb handled the public reads itself, with Q25 trimming in fastp and clone calling in MiXCR, and kept productive beta chains. CDR3 protein duplicates are merged, each entry listing the most common genes and DNA. The sample table shows about 260,000 distinct CDR3 sequences, and roughly 5% are seen once. The ten largest clonotypes hold roughly 3.3% of the sample. The sample consisted of CD4+ T cells sorted from PBMCs, taken on the day of the yellow fever booster vaccination. The receptors derive from a man aged 18 to 35 who received the YFV17D yellow fever vaccine.

This clonotype was found many times. J is TRBJ1-2 and V is TRBV7-9, with 9 bases identical to TRBD1. Germline-derived CDR1 and CDR2 are SEHNR and FQNEAQ (reference sequence). V lost 4 bases to trimming and J lost 4 bases; unmatched junction nucleotides: 10. CDR3 length: 16 residues. The CDR3 region has the DNA TGTGCCAGCAGCTCCCCGTGGACAGGGGCTATCTATGGCTACACCTTC. Protein: CASSSPWTGAIYGYTF.

This clonotype was observed a few times. V gene TRBV5-1 combines with J gene TRBJ2-5; either TRBD1 or TRBD2 may fit D (5 bases each). With 4 bases removed from V and 5 bases from J, the gap between germline ends came to 24 bases. Per the germline V gene, CDR1 is SGHRS and CDR2 is YFSETQ. This CDR3 has 17 residues. CDR3 sequence: CASSRVRGTGRVETQYF. In DNA, the CDR3 is TGCGCCAGCAGCCGCGTGAGGGGAACCGGCCGGGTTGAGACCCAGTACTTC.

The chain joins TRBV28 to TRBJ2-7; D remains unclear. This CDR3 has 14 residues. Germline values: CDR1 MDHEN, CDR2 SYDVKM. The V end was cut by 3 bases, the J end by 2 bases, with 11 bases between. CDR3 sequence: CASSLLILAYEQYF. As DNA, the CDR3 is TGTGCCAGCAGTTTGCTGATCTTGGCCTACGAGCAGTACTTC.

The CDR3 nucleotides read TGTGCCAGTAGTATTGGGGAAAACATTCAGTACTTC. It codes for CASSIGENIQYF. The chain couples TRBV19 to TRBJ2-4; D not resolved. From germline, CDR1 is LNHDA and CDR2 SQIVND (reference sequence). Trimming took off 3 bases at V and 5 bases at J, with 5 bases between the two ends. This CDR3 spans 12 amino acids.

This clonotype has just a few counts. The rearrangement links TRBV6-1 to TRBJ2-2; 10 nucleotides match TRBD1. CDR3 length equals 15 residues. The germline CDR1 and CDR2 sequences are MNHNS and SASEGT. J was trimmed by 10 bases and V by 7 bases; bases with no gene match: 12. The CDR3 loop is CASTERRDRGKELFF. CDR3 DNA: TGTGCCAGCACGGAACGGCGGGACAGGGGAAAGGAGCTGTTTTTT.

The chain couples TRBV2 to TRBJ1-5, with 9 bases matching TRBD1. Germline CDR1 is SNHLY and CDR2 is FYNNEI. The CDR3 contains 14 residues. J was trimmed by 9 bases and V by 5 bases; bases with no gene match: 8. The CDR3 DNA sequence: TGTGCCAGCAGTCCCGGGACAGGGCAACGGCCCCAGCATTTT. Its protein is CASSPGTGQRPQHF.

There are many counts of this clonotype. The chain is built from TRBV10-1 and TRBJ2-7, with TRBD2 matching 7 bases. There are 13 residues in the CDR3. Trimming removed 3 bases from V and 1 base from J; junction bases left unmatched: 0. Per germline, CDR1 WNHNN and CDR2 SYGVQD (reference sequence). The CDR3 sequence is CASSDGGSYEQYF. The CDR3 DNA reads as TGCGCCAGCAGTGACGGGGGGTCCTACGAGCAGTACTTC.

The chain carries TRBV29-1 and TRBJ1-1, with no clear D. Deletions cut 7 bases from V and 0 bases from J, with 9 bases between. This CDR3 contains 12 residues. Germline V gives CDR1 SQVTM, CDR2 ANQGSEA. CDR3 sequence (DNA): TGCAGCGCTTGGAGGATGAACACTGAAGCTTTCTTT. This translates into CSAWRMNTEAFF.

The chain has TRBV4-3 and TRBJ1-2, with 7 bases that match TRBD1. This CDR3 has 15 residues. Germline V gives CDR1 LGHNA, CDR2 YSLEER. Unmatched junction bases numbered 4, after V lost 3 bases and J lost 0 bases. CDR3 sequence reads: CASSQTGQANYGYTF. In nucleotides, the CDR3 is TGCGCCAGCAGCCAGACAGGACAGGCTAACTATGGCTACACCTTC.

This clonotype occurred a few times. V gene TRBV7-2 combines with J gene TRBJ1-5; no clear D. CDR3 length equals 15 residues. Trimming removed 5 bases from V and 5 bases from J, with 16 bases in between. CDR1 and CDR2 (germline): SGHTA, FQGNSA. In DNA, the CDR3 is TGTGCCAGCAGCCCCTCCTCGTTCAGTGATCAGCCCCAGCATTTT. It is translated as CASSPSSFSDQPQHF.

This sequence joins TRBV19 and TRBJ1-5; 7 bases are a match to TRBD1. V gave up 6 bases and J gave up 0 bases; unmatched junction bases: 5. CDR3 length: 15 residues. Germline V gene sequence: CDR1 LNHDA, CDR2 SQIVND (reference sequence). The CDR3 bases are TGTGCCAGTAGGGGACAGCCTTATAGCAATCAGCCCCAGCATTTT. Amino acids: CASRGQPYSNQPQHF.

The genes are TRBV18 and TRBJ1-1, with 7 bases lining up with TRBD1. Germline trimming cut 5 bases from V and 7 bases from J; bases unmatched to any gene: 7. This CDR3 spans 13 amino acids. Per the germline V gene, CDR1 is KGHSH and CDR2 is LQKENI. In DNA, the CDR3 is TGTGCCAGCTCAACTACGGGACAGAATGAAGCTTTCTTT. Translation: CASSTTGQNEAFF.

The chain is built from TRBV7-7 and TRBJ2-7, with D possibly matching TRBD2 (6 bases). From germline, CDR1 is SSHAT and CDR2 FNYEAQ (reference sequence). The CDR3 contains 13 residues. V was clipped by 5 bases and J by 2 bases, with 10 bases between them. This chain's CDR3 is CASSKRGTYEQYF. The DNA of the CDR3 is TGTGCCAGCAGCAAACGGGGGACCTACGAGCAGTACTTC. The entire variable domain, with the rest obtained from reference TRBV7-7 and TRBJ2-7, is as follows: GAGVSQSPRYKVTKRGQDVTLRCDPISSHATLYWYQQALGQGPEFLTYFNYEAQPDKSGLPSDRFSAERPEGSISTLTIQRTEQRDSAMYRCASSKRGTYEQYFGPGTRLTVT.

A single count supports this clonotype. The chain combines TRBV30 with TRBJ1-2, with a possible D match to TRBD1 (5 bases). V was trimmed by 0 bases and J by 8 bases, leaving 10 bases between them. CDR3 length: 12 amino acids. From germline, CDR1 is GTSNPN and CDR2 SVGIG (reference sequence). The CDR3 reads CAWSVTGFGYTF. The CDR3 DNA reads as TGTGCCTGGAGTGTAACAGGTTTCGGCTACACCTTC.

This clonotype was found a few times. This sequence joins TRBV4-1 and TRBJ1-5; the match to TRBD1 covers 7 bases. Germline CDR1 and CDR2: MGHRA and YSYEKL. V lost 3 bases and J lost 4; bases outside the gene matches: 9. The CDR3 has 16 amino acids. The CDR3 coding sequence is TGCGCCAGCAGCCAGCGGGACAGTCGGGGAAATCAGCCCCAGCATTTT. Translated: CASSQRDSRGNQPQHF.

This clonotype occurred a few times. The chain couples TRBV7-7 to TRBJ2-7; D uncertain. Trimming took 1 base from V and 3 from J, leaving 7 bases between them. The germline V gene encodes CDR1 SSHAT and CDR2 FNYEAQ (reference sequence). This CDR3 is built from 13 residues. CDR3: CASSLDTHYEQYF. CDR3 in DNA: TGTGCCAGCAGCTTAGACACCCACTACGAGCAGTACTTC. Supplemented by reference TRBV7-7 and TRBJ2-7, the full variable domain reads GAGVSQSPRYKVTKRGQDVTLRCDPISSHATLYWYQQALGQGPEFLTYFNYEAQPDKSGLPSDRFSAERPEGSISTLTIQRTEQRDSAMYRCASSLDTHYEQYFGPGTRLTVT.

V is TRBV18 and J is TRBJ2-5; TRBD2 might be the D (6 bases). Germline assignment: CDR1 KGHSH and CDR2 LQKENI. V was pared by 4 bases and J by 8 bases, with 14 bases between. CDR3 length: 13 residues. CDR3 amino acids: CASSLWDSPTQYF. The CDR3 DNA is TGTGCCAGCTCACTATGGGACTCCCCAACCCAGTACTTC.

This chain links TRBV7-2 with TRBJ2-3; D possibly matches TRBD1 or TRBD2 (5 bases each). Germline CDR1 SGHTA, CDR2 FQGNSA. The CDR3 is made up of 15 amino acids. V shed 5 bases and J shed 0 bases, with 12 bases lying between them. The CDR3 coding sequence is TGTGCCAGCAGCACCCCCGGGGCCAGCACAGATACGCAGTATTTT. It is translated as CASSTPGASTDTQYF.

This clonotype was counted a few times. The genes are TRBV11-2 and TRBJ2-2; 7 bases align to TRBD2. Germline lookup yields CDR1 SGHAT and CDR2 FQNNGV. Trimming removed 2 bases from V and 6 bases from J; junction bases left unmatched: 6. CDR3 length equals 15 residues. Here the CDR3 DNA reads TGTGCCAGCAGCTTAACGGGGGGAGGGGCCGGGGAGCTGTTTTTT. Its protein is CASSLTGGGAGELFF.

This clonotype was found many times. This chain connects TRBV11-2 to TRBJ1-1, with 7 bases aligning to TRBD1. CDR1 and CDR2 (germline): SGHAT, FQNNGV. The trim removed 0 bases at V and 5 bases at J, leaving 9 bases unmatched. The CDR3 totals 16 residues. CDR3 sequence reads: CASSLDRVRGGTEAFF. The DNA of the CDR3 is TGTGCCAGCAGCTTAGATCGGGTCAGGGGGGGAACTGAAGCTTTCTTT.

This clonotype was detected ten times or more. The gene calls are TRBV7-2 and TRBJ2-1; no clear D. The V end was cut by 8 bases, the J end by 4 bases, with 15 bases between. CDR3 length equals 14 residues. Germline assignment: CDR1 SGHTA and CDR2 FQGNSA. DNA for the CDR3: TGTGCCAGCTACTTAAACCCCGGATACAATGAGCAGTTCTTC. This encodes CASYLNPGYNEQFF.

In this sample, this clonotype turned up many times. The chain employs TRBV6-5 and TRBJ2-7; 7 bases match TRBD1. This CDR3 spans 16 amino acids. Germline CDR1 is MNHEY and CDR2 is SVGAGI. The ends lost 6 bases at V and 6 bases at J; junction bases unmatched: 17. The CDR3 DNA reads TGTGCCAGCAGCAACAGACCGACAGGGAGTCATAGCGAGCAGTACGTC. Its translation is CASSNRPTGSHSEQYV.

The CDR3, as DNA: TGTGCCAGCACCAGGCGGGCCCTGGGCGGGGCCGCCTTCAGCACAGATACGCAGTATTTT. Translation: CASTRRALGGAAFSTDTQYF. The chain couples TRBV7-2 to TRBJ2-3; the D gene is possibly TRBD2 (6 bases). Trimming took 7 bases from V and 0 from J, leaving 29 bases between them. The CDR3 is 20 amino acids. Germline loops: CDR1 SGHTA, CDR2 FQGNSA.

The genes are TRBV7-2 and TRBJ1-5; maybe TRBD1 (6 bases). V was trimmed by 0 bases and J by 6 bases, leaving 9 bases between them. The CDR3 extends over 14 amino acids. CDR1 and CDR2 from the germline V gene are SGHTA and FQGNSA. CDR3 residues: CASSLARGGQPQHF. CDR3 DNA sequence: TGTGCCAGCAGCTTAGCGAGGGGGGGTCAGCCCCAGCATTTT. The variable domain in full, with the rest retrieved from reference TRBV7-2 and TRBJ1-5, is GAGVSQSPSNKVTEKGKDVELRCDPISGHTALYWYRQSLGQGLEFLIYFQGNSAPDKSGLPSDRFSAERTGGSVSTLTIQRTQQEDSAVYLCASSLARGGQPQHFGDGTRLSIL.

This clonotype was seen more than once but under ten times. This chain links TRBV20-1 with TRBJ1-1; D remains ambiguous. V was shortened by 2 bases and J by 8 bases, with 6 bases between the two germline ends. The CDR3 consists of 10 residues. CDR1 is DFQATT, CDR2 SNEGSKA, per germline (reference sequence). CDR3 protein: CSARSSEAFF. DNA of the CDR3: TGCAGTGCTAGAAGTTCCGAAGCTTTCTTT.

The sample holds many counts of this clonotype. The J gene is TRBJ2-3, the V gene TRBV10-3, with 9 nucleotides matching TRBD2. CDR1 ENHRY and CDR2 SYGVKD come from the germline V gene. The CDR3 loop spans 15 amino acids. J lost 7 bases, V lost 3 bases, and 8 bases had no gene match. DNA of the CDR3: TGTGCCATCAGTGAAGGGCTAGCGGGGTTCTATACGCAGTATTTT. Translation gives CAISEGLAGFYTQYF.

CDR3 in DNA: TGTGCCAGCAGCTTGGCTGAAGCAGATACGCAGTATTTT. It yields the protein CASSLAEADTQYF. The chain uses TRBV5-4 and TRBJ2-3, with no clear D. Germline CDR1 reads SGHNT; CDR2 reads YYREEE (reference sequence). The V end lost 0 bases, the J end lost 4 bases, and 6 bases lay between the germline ends. The CDR3 length is 13 residues.

This clonotype showed up just a few times. The chain employs TRBV28 and TRBJ2-2; D may be TRBD1 or TRBD2 (5 bases each). The germline gives CDR1 MDHEN, CDR2 SYDVKM. The length of the CDR3 is 16 residues. V lost 6 bases and J lost 1, with 15 bases in between. CDR3 sequence: CASSPRGAENTGELFF. DNA for the CDR3: TGTGCCAGCAGCCCAAGGGGAGCGGAGAACACCGGGGAGCTGTTTTTT. Using reference TRBV28 and TRBJ2-2 for the parts outside the CDR3, the full variable domain is DVKVTQSSRYLVKRTGEKVFLECVQDMDHENMFWYRQDPGLGLRLIYFSYDVKMKEKGDIPEGYSVSREKKERFSLILESASTNQTSMYLCASSPRGAENTGELFFGEGSRLTVL.

The gene calls are TRBV7-2 and TRBJ2-5; D may be TRBD1 (6 bases). The germline CDR1 and CDR2 sequences are SGHTA and FQGNSA. The V gene lost 3 bases and the J gene lost 0 bases, with 11 bases spanning the gap. The CDR3 is made up of 15 amino acids. The CDR3 loop is CASSFSGTNQETQYF. The CDR3 DNA follows: TGTGCCAGCAGCTTCTCCGGGACAAACCAAGAGACCCAGTACTTC.

This clonotype has more than one count but fewer than ten. The V gene is TRBV19, the J gene TRBJ1-1; D not resolved. Trimming cost V 4 bases and J 2 bases, with 8 bases left between them. This CDR3 comprises 13 residues. Per the germline V gene, CDR1 is LNHDA and CDR2 is SQIVND (reference sequence). CDR3 amino acids: CASSKRSNTEAFF. The CDR3 DNA reads TGTGCCAGTAGTAAAAGGAGTAACACTGAAGCTTTCTTT.

This clonotype was counted many times. This rearrangement joins TRBV11-2 to TRBJ2-1; TRBD2 matches 9 bases. The CDR3 is made up of 16 amino acids. Trimming at V came to 4 bases and at J to 7 bases, leaving 11 bases not matched to a gene. Germline assignment: CDR1 SGHAT and CDR2 FQNNGV. As DNA, the CDR3 is TGTGCCAGCAGCTCCCTCCGCGGGGGGGCGAGAAATGAGCAGTTCTTC. Its protein is CASSSLRGGARNEQFF.

Ten or more counts support this clonotype. The chain carries TRBV7-2 and TRBJ1-1; no clear D gene. This CDR3 region has 15 residues. V gave up 8 bases and J gave up 0 bases, with 16 bases separating them. CDR1 SGHTA and CDR2 FQGNSA come from the germline V gene. The CDR3, as DNA: TGTGCCAGCGGGGAGCCGTGGTCTTTGAACACTGAAGCTTTCTTT. It is translated as CASGEPWSLNTEAFF.